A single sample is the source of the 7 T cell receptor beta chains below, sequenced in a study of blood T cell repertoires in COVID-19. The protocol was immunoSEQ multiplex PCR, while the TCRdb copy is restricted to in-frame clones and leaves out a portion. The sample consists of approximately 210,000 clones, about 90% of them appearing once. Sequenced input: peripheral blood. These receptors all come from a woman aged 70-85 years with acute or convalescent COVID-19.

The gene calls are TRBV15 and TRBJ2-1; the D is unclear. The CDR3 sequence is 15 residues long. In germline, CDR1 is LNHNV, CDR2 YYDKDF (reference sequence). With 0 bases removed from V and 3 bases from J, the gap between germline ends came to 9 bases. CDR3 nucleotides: TGTGCCACCAGCAGAGATCCCCTAGGCTACAATGAGCAGTTCTTC. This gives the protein CATSRDPLGYNEQFF.

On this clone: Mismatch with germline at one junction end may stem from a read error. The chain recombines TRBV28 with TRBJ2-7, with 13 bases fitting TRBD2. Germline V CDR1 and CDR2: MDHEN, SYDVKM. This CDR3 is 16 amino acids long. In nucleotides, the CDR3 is TGTGTCAGCAGTACCGGGACTAGCGGGATCAGATACGAGCAGTACTTC. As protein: CVSSTGTSGIRYEQYF.

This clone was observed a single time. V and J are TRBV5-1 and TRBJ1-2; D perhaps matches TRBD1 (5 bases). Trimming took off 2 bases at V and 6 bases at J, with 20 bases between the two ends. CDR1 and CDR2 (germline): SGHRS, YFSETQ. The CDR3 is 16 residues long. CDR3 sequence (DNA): TGCGCCAGCAGCTTAGACCCTACAGTCTCCAGGGATGGCTACACCTTC. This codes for CASSLDPTVSRDGYTF.

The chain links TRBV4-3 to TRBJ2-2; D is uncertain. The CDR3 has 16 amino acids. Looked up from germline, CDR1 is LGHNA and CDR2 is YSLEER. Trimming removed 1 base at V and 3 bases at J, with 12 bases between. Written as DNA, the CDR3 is TGCGCCAGCAGCCAAGCGAGGCGCCGGGACACCGGGGAGCTGTTTTTT. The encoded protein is CASSQARRRDTGELFF.

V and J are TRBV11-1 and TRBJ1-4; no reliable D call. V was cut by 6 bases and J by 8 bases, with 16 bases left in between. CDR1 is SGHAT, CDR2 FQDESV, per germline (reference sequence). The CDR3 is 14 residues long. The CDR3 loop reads CASSQGGYEEKLFF. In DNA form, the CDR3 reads TGTGCCAGCAGTCAAGGCGGGTACGAAGAAAAACTGTTTTTT.

In DNA form, the CDR3 reads TGTGCCAGCAACCAGGGTAACCTTCTAAACATAGCAACTAATGAAAAACTGTTTTTT. Translating it yields CASNQGNLLNIATNEKLFF. The genes are TRBV2 and TRBJ1-4; the D gene is possibly TRBD1 (5 bases). The CDR3 runs to 19 residues. Germline CDR1 and CDR2: SNHLY and FYNNEI. The V end was cut by 7 bases, the J end by 0 bases, with 24 bases between.

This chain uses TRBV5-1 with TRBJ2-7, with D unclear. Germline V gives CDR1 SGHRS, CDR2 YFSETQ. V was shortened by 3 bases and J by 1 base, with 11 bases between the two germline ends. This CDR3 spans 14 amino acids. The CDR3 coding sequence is TGCGCCAGCAGCTACCTCGGTTTGTCCTACGAGCAGTACTTC. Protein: CASSYLGLSYEQYF.